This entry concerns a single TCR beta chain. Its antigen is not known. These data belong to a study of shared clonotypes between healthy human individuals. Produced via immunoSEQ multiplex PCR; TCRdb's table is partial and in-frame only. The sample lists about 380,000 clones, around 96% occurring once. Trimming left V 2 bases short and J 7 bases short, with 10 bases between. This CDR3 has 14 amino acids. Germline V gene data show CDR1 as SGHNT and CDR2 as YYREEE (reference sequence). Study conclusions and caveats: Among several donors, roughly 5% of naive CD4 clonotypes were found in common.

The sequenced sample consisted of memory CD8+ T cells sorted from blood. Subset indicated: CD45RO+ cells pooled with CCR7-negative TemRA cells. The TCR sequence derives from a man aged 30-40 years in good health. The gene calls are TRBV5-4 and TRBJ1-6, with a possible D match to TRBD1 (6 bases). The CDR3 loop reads CASSLQGRNSPLHF. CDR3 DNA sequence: TGTGCCAGCAGCTTACAGGGAAGGAATTCACCCCTCCACTTT.